This T cell receptor (beta chain) was captured in a study of read filtering for tumor transcriptome and immune sequencing. The sample holds a few counts of this clonotype. V was clipped by 3 bases and J by 4 bases; unmatched bases: 4. CDR1 SGHAT and CDR2 FQDESV come from the germline V gene (reference sequence). This CDR3 comprises 15 residues. From about 400 ng of RNA, a library with molecular barcoded alpha/delta and beta/gamma adaptors was made. Each CDR3 protein is one row after TCRdb ran MiXCR on the reads. The sample lists approximately 20,000 distinct CDR3 sequences; approximately 20% were seen once.

Sequencing was carried out using a population of CD138-negative cells sorted from bone marrow. This chain joins TRBV11-1 and TRBJ2-2, with TRBD2 matching 8 bases. This TCR came from a donor over 35 with multiple myeloma. For the CDR3, the DNA is TGTGCCAGCAGCTTTATCACTAGCGGCACCGGGGAGCTGTTTTTT. Amino acids: CASSFITSGTGELFF.